A selection of T cell receptor beta chains follows, all from one sample in a study of neurological immune-mediated disorders. From the 5' RACE reads, TCRdb called clonotypes with MiXCR, one entry per CDR3 protein. The data hold about 59,000 distinct CDR3 sequences, with approximately 3.7% observed a single time. The sequencing input was PBMCs. All receptors come from a woman aged 50 to 65 with multiple sclerosis. Both conserved end residues are part of each CDR3. A D gene is named only where the DNA matches it firmly. The size of a clone is reported for some rows only, either as once, few or many, or as a class for expanded clones.

d_call: NA; v_call: TRBV20-1; j_call: TRBJ2-5; clone_size: many; cdr3_aa: CSARAPTGLETQYF; cdr3_nt: TGCAGTGCTAGAGCTCCCACAGGTCTCGAGACCCAGTACTTC
d_call: NA; v_call: TRBV20-1; j_call: TRBJ1-3; clone_size: few; cdr3_aa: CSAGFTRTDGKTIYF; cdr3_nt: TGCAGTGCTGGTTTTACCCGGACGGATGGAAAAACCATATATTTT
d_call: NA; v_call: TRBV5-1; j_call: TRBJ1-4; clone_size: many; cdr3_aa: CASSSGNEKLFF; cdr3_nt: TGCGCCAGCAGCTCTGGTAATGAAAAACTGTTTTTT
d_call: NA; v_call: TRBV7-2; j_call: TRBJ1-2; clone_size: many; cdr3_aa: CASSLVRFNYGYTF; cdr3_nt: TGTGCCAGCAGCTTAGTGCGGTTTAACTATGGCTACACCTTC
d_call: TRBD1; v_call: TRBV27; j_call: TRBJ2-7; clone_size: many; cdr3_aa: CASRGRDRGTYEQYF; cdr3_nt: TGTGCCAGCAGGGGAAGGGACAGGGGAACCTACGAGCAGTACTTC
d_call: NA; v_call: TRBV27; j_call: TRBJ2-2; clone_size: many; cdr3_aa: CASSSSFGELFF; cdr3_nt: TGTGCCAGCAGTTCGTCCTTCGGGGAGCTGTTTTTT
d_call: NA; v_call: TRBV7-2; j_call: TRBJ1-5; clone_size: many; cdr3_aa: CASSLDRQPGPQHF; cdr3_nt: TGTGCCAGCAGCTTAGACCGTCAACCGGGGCCCCAGCATTTT
d_call: NA; v_call: TRBV3-1; j_call: TRBJ2-7; clone_size: few; cdr3_aa: CASSQVDREGEQYF; cdr3_nt: TGTGCCAGCAGCCAAGTAGACAGGGAGGGCGAGCAGTACTTC
d_call: NA; v_call: TRBV24-1; j_call: TRBJ2-2; clone_size: many; cdr3_aa: CATSDSPITGELFF; cdr3_nt: TGTGCCACCAGTGATTCTCCGATCACCGGGGAGCTGTTTTTT
d_call: NA; v_call: TRBV7-9; j_call: TRBJ1-1; clone_size: many; cdr3_aa: CASSTGGIEAFF; cdr3_nt: TGTGCCAGCAGCACCGGAGGAATTGAAGCTTTCTTT
d_call: NA; v_call: TRBV2; j_call: TRBJ1-5; clone_size: NA; cdr3_aa: CASRVVGNQPQHF; cdr3_nt: TGTGCCAGCAGGGTTGTCGGCAATCAGCCCCAGCATTTT
d_call: NA; v_call: TRBV6-5; j_call: TRBJ2-4; clone_size: many; cdr3_aa: CASTPIRQRVAKNIQYF; cdr3_nt: TGTGCCAGCACTCCGATTAGACAGCGCGTAGCCAAAAACATTCAGTACTTC
d_call: NA; v_call: TRBV29-1; j_call: TRBJ2-4; clone_size: many; cdr3_aa: CSVPGVAKNIQYF; cdr3_nt: TGCAGCGTACCGGGAGTAGCCAAAAACATTCAGTACTTC
d_call: NA; v_call: TRBV7-8; j_call: TRBJ2-2; clone_size: NA; cdr3_aa: CASSLVGETGELFF; cdr3_nt: TGTGCCAGCAGCTTAGTGGGGGAAACCGGGGAGCTGTTTTTT
d_call: TRBD1; v_call: TRBV5-1; j_call: TRBJ2-5; clone_size: NA; cdr3_aa: CASSHRGKQETQYF; cdr3_nt: TGCGCCAGCAGCCACAGGGGAAAACAAGAGACCCAGTACTTC
d_call: NA; v_call: TRBV7-2; j_call: TRBJ1-4; clone_size: many; cdr3_aa: CASSLYINEKLFF; cdr3_nt: TGTGCCAGCAGCTTATACATAAATGAAAAACTGTTTTTT
d_call: NA; v_call: TRBV7-9; j_call: TRBJ1-2; clone_size: many; cdr3_aa: CASSLAGVYGYTF; cdr3_nt: TGTGCCAGCAGCTTGGCGGGCGTCTATGGCTACACCTTC
d_call: NA; v_call: TRBV7-6; j_call: TRBJ1-2; clone_size: many; cdr3_aa: CASSLGGAGAGYTF; cdr3_nt: TGTGCCAGCAGCTTAGGAGGGGCAGGGGCTGGCTACACCTTC
d_call: NA; v_call: TRBV18; j_call: TRBJ2-3; clone_size: NA; cdr3_aa: CASSPPADTQYF; cdr3_nt: TGTGCCAGCTCACCACCGGCAGATACGCAGTATTTT
d_call: TRBD1; v_call: TRBV7-9; j_call: TRBJ1-3; clone_size: many; cdr3_aa: CASSLGTGRTDIYF; cdr3_nt: TGTGCCAGCAGCTTAGGGACAGGGCGAACGGACATATATTTT
d_call: TRBD2; v_call: TRBV7-2; j_call: TRBJ2-3; clone_size: many; cdr3_aa: CASSLLAGKTDTQYF; cdr3_nt: TGTGCCAGCAGCCTCTTAGCGGGAAAGACAGATACGCAGTATTTT